Listed here are 5 T cell receptor beta chains from one sample, sequenced in a study of T cells in Graves' hyperthyroidism and ophthalmopathy. TCR beta CDR3 regions were amplified from RNA transcripts. When the TCR CDR3 underwent first-round RT-PCR, the HTBI primer set was used. TCRdb analysed the multiplex PCR reads with MiXCR anew, one entry per CDR3 protein. The data show a few hundred thousand distinct CDR3 sequences, more than 13% seen once. The sample taken for sequencing was blood. The source is a young woman with Graves' hyperthyroidism.

This clonotype was counted ten times or more. The chain combines TRBV7-9 with TRBJ2-2, with a tentative D call TRBD2 (5 bases). With 1 base removed from V and 1 base from J, the gap between germline ends came to 10 bases. Germline CDR1 SEHNR, CDR2 FQNEAQ (reference sequence). The CDR3 is made up of 16 amino acids. The CDR3 nucleotides read TGTGCCAGCAGCTTAGGGTCTGGAGGGAACACCGGGGAGCTGTTTTTT. Protein sequence: CASSLGSGGNTGELFF.

In this sample, this clonotype turned up many times. The chain is built from TRBV28 and TRBJ1-4; D is ambiguous. The V end lost 8 bases, the J end lost 5 bases, and 12 bases lay between the germline ends. Germline loops: CDR1 MDHEN, CDR2 SYDVKM. The CDR3 length is 13 residues. The CDR3 reads CASGGPGNEKLFF. The CDR3 DNA sequence: TGTGCCAGCGGAGGGCCCGGAAATGAAAAACTGTTTTTT.

The chain employs TRBV19 and TRBJ1-5; D remains unclear. CDR1 is LNHDA, CDR2 SQIVND, per germline (reference sequence). V shed 7 bases and J shed 4 bases, with 17 bases lying between them. This CDR3 comprises 15 residues. As DNA, the CDR3 is TGTGCCAGTACCCCCCGGCGCGCTGGGAATCAGCCCCAGCATTTT. Residues: CASTPRRAGNQPQHF.

The chain joins TRBV10-2 to TRBJ1-5; D unresolved. Between the trimmed V and J ends, which lost 6 bases and 0 bases, there was a span of 9 bases. The CDR3 is made up of 14 amino acids. Germline loops: CDR1 WSHSY, CDR2 SAAADI. CDR3 in amino acids: CASSDIDSNQPQHF. As DNA, the CDR3 is TGCGCCAGCAGCGACATAGATAGCAATCAGCCCCAGCATTTT.

The chain links TRBV10-3 to TRBJ2-2; 7 nucleotides align to TRBD1. The CDR3 contains 14 residues. Per the germline V gene, CDR1 is ENHRY and CDR2 is SYGVKD. V lost 3 bases, J lost 3 bases, and 1 base stayed unmatched. The CDR3 sequence: CAISETGDTGELFF. The CDR3 DNA reads as TGTGCCATCAGTGAAACAGGGGACACCGGGGAGCTGTTTTTT.